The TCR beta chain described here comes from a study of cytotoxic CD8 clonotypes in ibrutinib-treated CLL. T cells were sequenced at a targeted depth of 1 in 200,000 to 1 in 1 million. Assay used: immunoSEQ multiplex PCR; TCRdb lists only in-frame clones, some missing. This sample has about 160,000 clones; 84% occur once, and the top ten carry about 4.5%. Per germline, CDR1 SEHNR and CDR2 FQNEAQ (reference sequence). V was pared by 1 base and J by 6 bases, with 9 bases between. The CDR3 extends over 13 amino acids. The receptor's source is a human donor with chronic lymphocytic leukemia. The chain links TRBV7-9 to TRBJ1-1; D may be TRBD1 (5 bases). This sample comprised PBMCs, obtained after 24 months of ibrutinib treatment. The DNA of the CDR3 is TGTGCCAGCAGCTTAGAAGGGGTAGCTGAAGCTTTCTTT. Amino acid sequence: CASSLEGVAEAFF.